These T cell receptor beta chains were read from a single sample in a study of T cell therapy after organ transplantation. TCRdb's table, derived via immunoSEQ multiplex PCR, lists solely in-frame clones and lacks some. The sample has about 3,500 clones, under 75% seen once. Antigens for these TCRs are unknown. Sequenced here: CD8+ T cells from blood, sampled after autologous CMV-specific T cell therapy. These receptors originate from a human patient who had received a solid organ transplant and had CMV disease. Some T cells may have originated in the graft donor. The CDR3 runs from the conserved cysteine through the conserved F or W. Each record gives: clone size, V gene, D gene, J gene, CDR3 protein, CDR3 DNA. A D gene is named only where the DNA matches it firmly. Expanded clones get a size class; other rows say once, few or many, or leave the size out.

-	TRBV7-9	-	TRBJ2-1	CASSLGVNEQFF	TGTGCCAGCAGCTTAGGGGTCAATGAGCAGTTCTTC
-	TRBV2	-	TRBJ1-2	CASRDRDTMAYGYTF	TGTGCCAGCAGGGACCGGGACACCATGGCCTATGGCTACACCTTC
-	TRBV7-9	TRBD1	TRBJ1-4	CASSTSQGATNEKLFF	TGTGCCAGCAGCACCTCACAGGGGGCAACTAATGAAAAACTGTTTTTT
-	TRBV9	TRBD2	TRBJ2-2	CASSVGPAGDGGGTGELFF	TGTGCCAGCAGCGTAGGCCCAGCGGGAGATGGGGGGGGCACCGGGGAGCTGTTTTTT
-	TRBV19	-	TRBJ2-1	CASSTGQLNEQFF	TGTGCCAGTAGTACCGGACAGCTCAATGAGCAGTTCTTC
-	TRBV21-1	-	TRBJ1-2	CASSPLGGEENYGYTF	TGTGCCAGCAGCCCACTAGGGGGGGAGGAGAACTATGGCTACACCTTC
-	TRBV10-3	TRBD1	TRBJ1-2	CAISDPKDRANYGYTF	TGTGCCATCAGTGACCCGAAGGACAGGGCGAACTATGGCTACACCTTC
once	TRBV7-6	-	TRBJ1-3	CASSLAHVRDLTGNTIYF	TGTGCCAGCAGCTTAGCGCACGTCAGGGATCTAACTGGAAACACCATATATTTT
-	TRBV7-9	-	TRBJ2-1	CASSSTSLNEQFF	TGTGCCAGCAGCTCTACTAGCCTAAATGAGCAGTTCTTC
-	TRBV11-2	-	TRBJ2-7	CASSPGQSPYEQYF	TGTGCCAGCAGCCCCGGCCAGTCACCATACGAGCAGTACTTC
-	TRBV29-1	TRBD2	TRBJ2-5	CSVEGLAGGRGQETQYF	TGCAGCGTAGAGGGACTAGCGGGAGGGCGGGGACAGGAGACCCAGTACTTC
-	TRBV13	TRBD2	TRBJ2-5	CASSLGPGTSDQETQYF	TGTGCCAGCAGCTTAGGCCCCGGGACTAGCGACCAAGAGACCCAGTACTTC
-	TRBV7-3	-	TRBJ2-5	CASSPPGGQTQYF	TGTGCCAGCAGCCCCCCGGGCGGCCAGACCCAGTACTTC
-	TRBV7-9	-	TRBJ1-2	CASSRGDYYGYTF	TGTGCCAGCAGCAGGGGCGATTACTATGGCTACACCTTC
-	TRBV2	-	TRBJ2-5	CASWEQPQETQYF	TGTGCCAGCTGGGAGCAGCCGCAAGAGACCCAGTACTTC
-	TRBV9	-	TRBJ2-7	CASSVLGSKQYF	TGTGCCAGCAGCGTACTCGGGAGTAAGCAGTACTTC
few	TRBV7-9	-	TRBJ2-7	CASSQDQTSWGEQYF	TGTGCCAGCAGCCAGGATCAGACCTCTTGGGGCGAGCAGTACTTC